This is a list of T cell receptor beta chains from one sample in a study of cytomegalovirus exposure and HLA in healthy donors. Using immunoSEQ multiplex PCR, the repertoire was profiled, and TCRdb retains in-frame clones only, with some absent. The sample yields approximately 160,000 clones, 70% to 90% seen once. Sequencing input: PBMCs. These receptors came from a young woman in good health and CMV-seronegative. The CDR3 runs from the conserved cysteine through the conserved F or W. A D gene is named only where the DNA matches it firmly. Not every row has a clone size; where given, it reads once, few, many or a size class.

v_call	clone_size	d_call	j_call	cdr3_aa	cdr3_nt
TRBV7-9	NA	NA	TRBJ1-2	CASNLAGSLYGYTF	TGTGCCAGCAACTTGGCAGGGTCCCTCTATGGCTACACCTTC
TRBV29-1	NA	NA	TRBJ1-1	CSVDEAEAFF	TGCAGCGTTGACGAGGCTGAAGCTTTCTTT
TRBV5-1	NA	TRBD1	TRBJ1-3	CASSLGDRQLVSGNTIYF	TGCGCCAGCAGCTTGGGGGACAGGCAACTAGTCTCTGGAAACACCATATATTTT
TRBV5-1	NA	NA	TRBJ1-4	CASSYHRDTEKLFF	TGCGCCAGCAGCTACCACAGGGATACTGAAAAACTGTTTTTT
TRBV27	NA	TRBD1	TRBJ1-2	CASSLSPGTGRYYGYTF	TGTGCCAGCAGTTTATCCCCAGGGACAGGGAGGTACTATGGCTACACCTTC
TRBV5-1	once	NA	TRBJ2-7	CASSLSDRSRGNYEQYF	TGCGCCAGCTCACTGAGTGACAGGTCAAGGGGGAACTACGAGCAGTACTTC
TRBV5-1	NA	TRBD2	TRBJ2-2	CASSLGLRLAGSKGTGELFF	TGCGCCAGCAGCTTGGGTTTGCGGCTAGCGGGATCTAAGGGAACCGGGGAGCTGTTTTTT
TRBV27	NA	NA	TRBJ1-1	CASSLSYPGLEAFF	TGTGCCAGCAGTTTATCCTACCCGGGATTAGAAGCTTTCTTT
TRBV30	NA	TRBD2	TRBJ2-5	CAWSVYGGGARETQYF	TGTGCCTGGAGTGTTTATGGCGGGGGGGCCCGGGAGACCCAGTACTTC
TRBV18	NA	NA	TRBJ2-7	CASSPSPGGYEQYF	TGTGCCAGCTCACCATCCCCGGGTGGGTACGAGCAGTACTTC
TRBV15	NA	TRBD2	TRBJ2-7	CATSKRDGTSVGRSYEQYF	TGTGCCACCAGCAAAAGGGACGGGACTAGCGTAGGAAGAAGCTACGAGCAGTACTTC
TRBV6-5	once	TRBD1	TRBJ1-2	CASSYSSGGGYTF	TGTGCCAGCAGTTACTCCTCAGGGGGAGGCTACACCTTC
TRBV19	NA	TRBD2	TRBJ2-1	CASTPRGGHREQFF	TGTGCCAGTACCCCTCGGGGGGGACACCGGGAGCAGTTCTTC
TRBV18	few	NA	TRBJ1-6	CASSRGPGMNSPLHF	TGTGCCAGCTCCCGAGGCCCAGGGATGAATTCACCCCTCCACTTT
TRBV6-5	NA	NA	TRBJ2-3	CASSYGSGSTDTQYF	TGTGCCAGCAGTTACGGTAGCGGAAGCACAGATACGCAGTATTTT
TRBV9	NA	NA	TRBJ2-3	CASSVGGVPDTQYF	TGTGCCAGCAGCGTAGGGGGGGTCCCAGATACGCAGTATTTT
TRBV2	NA	NA	TRBJ1-1	CASGRVSTEAFF	TGTGCCAGCGGGAGGGTCAGCACTGAAGCTTTCTTT
TRBV7-2	NA	NA	TRBJ1-2	CASSQAGRSYGYTF	TGTGCCAGCAGCCAGGCGGGCAGAAGCTATGGCTACACCTTC
TRBV5-1	NA	NA	TRBJ1-1	CASSLGADMNTEAFF	TGCGCCAGCAGCTTGGGGGCAGATATGAACACTGAAGCTTTCTTT
TRBV2	NA	NA	TRBJ1-1	CASSEWPTEAFF	TGTGCCAGCAGTGAATGGCCGACTGAAGCTTTCTTT
TRBV6-1	NA	NA	TRBJ1-1	CASRGGGIRYTEAFF	TGTGCCAGCAGAGGGGGGGGGATAAGATACACTGAAGCTTTCTTT
TRBV6-1	NA	TRBD1	TRBJ1-5	CASSGQGLSNQPQHF	TGTGCCAGCAGCGGACAGGGACTTTCTAATCAGCCCCAGCATTTT
TRBV7-3	NA	NA	TRBJ1-1	CASSLQSPGHTEAFF	TGTGCCAGCAGCTTGCAATCCCCAGGGCACACTGAAGCTTTCTTT
TRBV2	NA	NA	TRBJ1-1	CASSGYGGAEAFF	TGTGCCAGCAGTGGGTACGGAGGAGCTGAAGCTTTCTTT
TRBV4-1	NA	NA	TRBJ2-2	CASSPYGSGELFF	TGCGCCAGCAGCCCGTACGGGTCTGGGGAGCTGTTTTTT
TRBV28	few	NA	TRBJ2-7	CASSPFNSYEQYF	TGTGCCAGCAGTCCATTCAACTCCTACGAGCAGTACTTC
TRBV7-2	NA	NA	TRBJ1-2	CASSFYDNRYGYTF	TGTGCCAGCAGCTTTTACGACAATCGATATGGCTACACCTTC
TRBV6-1	once	TRBD1	TRBJ2-5	CASSRTGQETQYF	TGTGCCAGCAGCCGGACAGGACAAGAGACCCAGTACTTC
TRBV15	NA	NA	TRBJ2-7	CATSRGTASYEQYF	TGTGCCACCAGCAGAGGGACAGCATCCTACGAGCAGTACTTC
TRBV27	NA	NA	TRBJ1-5	CASSLTAGYNQPQHF	TGTGCCAGCAGTTTAACGGCAGGGTACAATCAGCCCCAGCATTTT
TRBV30	NA	NA	TRBJ1-4	CAWSEQGGFEKLFF	TGTGCCTGGAGTGAACAGGGAGGGTTTGAAAAACTGTTTTTT
TRBV9	NA	NA	TRBJ1-2	CASSVYGSYGYTF	TGTGCCAGCAGCGTATACGGTAGCTATGGCTACACCTTC
TRBV9	NA	NA	TRBJ2-7	CASSVGQTPYEQYF	TGTGCCAGCAGCGTAGGTCAGACTCCCTACGAGCAGTACTTC
TRBV2	NA	TRBD1	TRBJ2-3	CASRVTGGAGTDTQYF	TGTGCCAGCAGGGTAACAGGGGGCGCGGGCACAGATACGCAGTATTTT
TRBV23-1	NA	NA	TRBJ2-3	CASSQSGGGGTTDTQYF	TGCGCCAGCAGTCAATCTGGAGGTGGAGGAACAACAGATACGCAGTATTTT
TRBV7-3	NA	NA	TRBJ1-5	CASSLGTQEGNQPQHF	TGTGCCAGCAGCTTGGGAACCCAGGAGGGCAATCAGCCCCAGCATTTT
TRBV19	NA	NA	TRBJ2-3	CASSSDRATDTQYF	TGTGCCAGTAGTAGTGACAGAGCCACAGATACGCAGTATTTT
TRBV19	NA	TRBD1	TRBJ2-7	CASSLGTGVLGGEQYF	TGTGCCAGTAGTCTCGGGACAGGGGTTCTAGGAGGCGAGCAGTACTTC
TRBV2	NA	NA	TRBJ2-1	CASSASGKGEQFF	TGTGCCAGCAGTGCGAGCGGTAAGGGTGAGCAGTTCTTC
TRBV2	NA	TRBD1	TRBJ2-2	CASSVTGQYTGELFF	TGTGCCAGCAGTGTAACGGGACAGTACACCGGGGAGCTGTTTTTT
TRBV6-1	once	NA	TRBJ2-7	CASNTPGFTSYEQYF	TGTGCCAGCAACACTCCCGGGTTCACCTCCTACGAGCAGTACTTC